The TCR beta chain under discussion was sequenced for a study of human T cells and chemical hapten exposure. Study context: Sensitization applied 2% DPC to approximately 2 cm by approximately 2 cm of upper inner arm skin. Cases of alopecia areata, totalis or universalis occurred in a predominantly female patient group. Epicutaneous patch tests delivered 0.01% DPC to the upper back, with evaluation at 6 days.

Noted time point: pre-sensitization, week 0. The sample's treatment: therapeutic diphenylcyclopropenone sensitization with weekly scalp DPC. Donation of samples came from alopecia patients who were 18 to 70 years old and suitable for DPC. The CDR3 extends over 16 amino acids. Germline CDR1 reads ENHRY; CDR2 reads SYGVKD. V gave up 3 bases and J gave up 2 bases, with 11 bases separating them. Each CDR3 protein is one row after TCRdb ran MiXCR on the RACE reads. There are tens of thousands of distinct CDR3 sequences in the sample; around 10% occur only once, and roughly 3.5% lies in the top ten. Sequenced material: whole blood, taken in connection with sensitization to the hapten diphenylcyclopropenone (DPC). J is TRBJ2-6 and V is TRBV10-3; tentative D call: TRBD1 (5 bases). The sequence was collected from a woman aged 40 to 50 with alopecia areata. Some clones in this sample may be carry-over from other donors' samples. The CDR3 region is CAISDHRLTGANVLTF. The DNA for the CDR3 is TGTGCCATCAGTGACCACAGGTTAACTGGGGCCAACGTCCTGACTTTC.